These T cell receptor beta chains were read from a single sample in a study of CD8 T cells in Susac syndrome. TCRdb re-called the immunoSEQ multiplex PCR reads through MiXCR, storing one row per CDR3 protein. The sample consists of around 150,000 distinct CDR3 sequences, 95% of them appearing once. Sequencing was done on a sample of CD4+ T cells from PBMCs. Receptors were obtained from a human donor with Susac syndrome. The CDR3 runs from the conserved cysteine through the conserved F or W. The D gene is left open where the match is weak. Not every row has a clone size; where given, it reads once, few, many or a size class.

TRBJ1-5 | TRBV14 | . | 18 | . | TGTGCCAGCAGGCTGGCACGGGGCTCTTGGGGGAGAAATCAGCCCCAGCATTTT | CASRLARGSWGRNQPQHF
TRBJ2-3 | TRBV18 | TRBD2 | 15 | once | TGTGCCAGCTCCCCCATGGGAGGGGCTACAGATACGCAGTATTTT | CASSPMGGATDTQYF
TRBJ2-7 | TRBV1 | . | 12 | . | TGCACCAGCAGCCAAGCGTCCTACGAGCAGTACTTC | CTSSQASYEQYF
TRBJ2-3 | TRBV4-1 | . | 16 | once | TGCGCCAGCAGCCAAGGACTAAGGGCATCCACAGATACGCAGTATTTT | CASSQGLRASTDTQYF
TRBJ1-1 | TRBV5-4 | TRBD1 | 15 | . | TGTGCCAGCAGCTTCCCGGGACAGGGCGTCACTGAAGCTTTCTTT | CASSFPGQGVTEAFF
TRBJ2-7 | TRBV10-3 | . | 13 | . | TGTGCCATCAGTGAGACAGGGATCTACGAGCAGTACTTC | CAISETGIYEQYF
TRBJ2-4 | TRBV2 | . | 13 | few | TGTGCCAGCAGTGGGCAAGGTAGCAACATTCAGTACTTC | CASSGQGSNIQYF
TRBJ2-2 | TRBV7-9 | . | 14 | . | TGTGCCAGCAGCCCTAGCCTCCGCTCCGGGGAGCTGTTTTTT | CASSPSLRSGELFF
TRBJ2-7 | TRBV5-6 | . | 15 | once | TGTGCCAGCAGTGAGGCGGGCAGGACAACTCGGGAGCAGTACTTC | CASSEAGRTTREQYF
TRBJ1-2 | TRBV12-3/TRBV12-4 | . | 12 | . | TGTGCCAGCAGTCTGACAGTCTATGGCTACACCTTC | CASSLTVYGYTF
TRBJ1-2 | TRBV5-6 | . | 15 | . | TGTGCCAGCAGCTTGCTGGGTTTTCGATCCCATGGCTACACCTTC | CASSLLGFRSHGYTF
TRBJ2-7 | TRBV15 | . | 16 | . | TGTGCCACCAGCAGAGACGAATTGGCTAAACCCTACGAGCAGTACTTC | CATSRDELAKPYEQYF
TRBJ1-1 | TRBV6-2/TRBV6-3 | . | 14 | . | TGTGCCAGCATCGAAGCAGGGCCGAACACTGAAGCTTTCTTT | CASIEAGPNTEAFF
TRBJ1-2 | TRBV7-9 | . | 13 | few | TGTGCCAGCAGCTTATCGGGGGACTATGGCTACACCTTC | CASSLSGDYGYTF
TRBJ1-2 | TRBV20-1 | TRBD1 | 12 | . | TGCAGTGCTGAGGGGGCAGGTTATGGCTACACCTTC | CSAEGAGYGYTF
TRBJ1-5 | TRBV3-1 | . | 12 | . | TGTGCCAGCAGCCGCCAGGATCAGCCCCAGCATTTT | CASSRQDQPQHF
TRBJ1-5 | TRBV7-9 | . | 15 | once | TGTGCCAGCAGCGCTGCCGGACAGCTCAATCAGCCCCAGCATTTT | CASSAAGQLNQPQHF
TRBJ1-4 | TRBV23-1 | . | 14 | . | TGCGCCAGCAGTCATCGGGGGGCCCGGGAAAAACTGTTTTTT | CASSHRGAREKLFF
TRBJ2-2 | TRBV6-5 | . | 15 | . | TGTGCCAGCAGTTACATGGATTCTAGCACCGGGGAGCTGTTTTTT | CASSYMDSSTGELFF
TRBJ1-3 | TRBV5-4 | . | 16 | . | TGTGCCAGCAGCGTCCGGGACGGAGGCACTGGAAACACCATATATTTT | CASSVRDGGTGNTIYF
TRBJ2-3 | TRBV7-2 | . | 15 | . | TGTGCCAGCAGCTTAACAGGGCCAGGGACAGATACGCAGTATTTT | CASSLTGPGTDTQYF
TRBJ1-5 | TRBV15 | . | 14 | once | TGTGCCACCAGCAGAGAAGGCGGCAATCAGCCCCAGCATTTT | CATSREGGNQPQHF